Listed below are T cell receptor beta chains from one sample, sequenced in a study of shared clonotypes between healthy human individuals. Assay used: immunoSEQ multiplex PCR; TCRdb lists only in-frame clones, some missing. Found here are fewer than 3 million clones, less than 95% of them singletons; the top ten hold 0.3% to 0.4%. Sequenced material: naive CD4+ T cells from PBMCs. The receptors were gathered from a man younger than 35 in good health. Some clones in this sample may be carry-over from other donors' samples. Each CDR3 is given with its conserved first and last residue. The D gene is left open where the match is weak. Size tells how often a clone was seen (once, few, many) or the class of an expanded clone, and some rows leave it out.

abundance: NA; v_gene: TRBV2; j_gene: TRBJ2-7; len: 14; d_gene: TRBD2; CDR3aa: CASRGTSGRNEQYF; CDR3nt: TGTGCCAGCAGAGGGACTAGCGGGAGAAACGAGCAGTACTTC
abundance: NA; v_gene: TRBV2; j_gene: TRBJ2-1; len: 15; d_gene: TRBD2; CDR3aa: CASSADREGRNEQFF; CDR3nt: TGTGCCAGCAGTGCAGACCGGGAGGGCCGCAATGAGCAGTTCTTC
abundance: NA; v_gene: TRBV28; j_gene: TRBJ2-4; len: 16; d_gene: TRBD2; CDR3aa: CASTSGHWGGRDIQYF; CDR3nt: TGTGCCAGCACCTCAGGGCATTGGGGGGGGAGGGACATTCAGTACTTC
abundance: NA; v_gene: TRBV9; j_gene: TRBJ2-2; len: 14; d_gene: NA; CDR3aa: CASSFYENTGELFF; CDR3nt: TGTGCCAGCAGCTTTTATGAGAACACCGGGGAGCTGTTTTTT
abundance: NA; v_gene: TRBV2; j_gene: TRBJ2-1; len: 13; d_gene: NA; CDR3aa: CATGQGSNNEQFF; CDR3nt: TGTGCCACCGGGCAGGGATCTAACAATGAGCAGTTCTTC
abundance: NA; v_gene: TRBV7-2; j_gene: TRBJ2-7; len: 18; d_gene: TRBD1; CDR3aa: CASSLARTGRPFDYEQYF; CDR3nt: TGTGCCAGCAGCTTAGCCCGGACAGGGAGACCGTTCGACTACGAGCAGTACTTC
abundance: once; v_gene: TRBV2; j_gene: TRBJ2-7; len: 14; d_gene: TRBD1; CDR3aa: CASSRQGKSYEQYF; CDR3nt: TGTGCCAGCAGTAGACAGGGCAAATCCTACGAGCAGTACTTC
abundance: NA; v_gene: TRBV7-3; j_gene: TRBJ2-7; len: 15; d_gene: NA; CDR3aa: CASSLGAADLGEQYF; CDR3nt: TGTGCCAGCAGCTTAGGGGCGGCGGATTTAGGCGAGCAGTACTTC
abundance: NA; v_gene: TRBV7-3; j_gene: TRBJ1-5; len: 14; d_gene: NA; CDR3aa: CASSSYPSRQPQHF; CDR3nt: TGTGCCAGCAGCTCGTATCCCAGCCGACAGCCCCAGCATTTT
abundance: NA; v_gene: TRBV19; j_gene: TRBJ1-2; len: 13; d_gene: NA; CDR3aa: CASSIGRVDGYTF; CDR3nt: TGTGCCAGTAGTATCGGCAGGGTGGATGGCTACACCTTC
abundance: NA; v_gene: TRBV6-5; j_gene: TRBJ1-1; len: 15; d_gene: NA; CDR3aa: CASSYPQGGNTEAFF; CDR3nt: TGTGCCAGCAGTTACCCGCAAGGCGGGAACACTGAAGCTTTCTTT
abundance: once; v_gene: TRBV29-1; j_gene: TRBJ2-7; len: 14; d_gene: NA; CDR3aa: CSVEWTAQRREQYF; CDR3nt: TGCAGCGTTGAATGGACAGCCCAACGGCGCGAGCAGTACTTC
abundance: NA; v_gene: TRBV30; j_gene: TRBJ2-2; len: 11; d_gene: NA; CDR3aa: CAWKGVGELFF; CDR3nt: TGTGCCTGGAAGGGGGTCGGGGAGCTGTTTTTT
abundance: NA; v_gene: TRBV6-5; j_gene: TRBJ2-7; len: 14; d_gene: NA; CDR3aa: CASRPIQGSYEQYF; CDR3nt: TGTGCCAGTCGTCCGATACAGGGCAGCTACGAGCAGTACTTC
abundance: NA; v_gene: TRBV30; j_gene: TRBJ1-1; len: 15; d_gene: TRBD1; CDR3aa: CAWSLAGTGRNVAFF; CDR3nt: TGTGCCTGGAGTTTAGCCGGGACAGGGAGGAACGTGGCTTTCTTT
abundance: NA; v_gene: TRBV7-3; j_gene: TRBJ2-7; len: 15; d_gene: TRBD2; CDR3aa: CASSLRPSGLDEQYF; CDR3nt: TGTGCCAGCAGCTTAAGGCCTAGCGGGTTGGACGAGCAGTACTTC
abundance: NA; v_gene: TRBV5-6; j_gene: TRBJ2-3; len: 18; d_gene: TRBD2; CDR3aa: CASASFLAGRRRADTQYF; CDR3nt: TGTGCCAGCGCGTCCTTCCTAGCGGGAAGGCGAAGAGCAGATACGCAGTATTTT
abundance: NA; v_gene: TRBV7-3; j_gene: TRBJ1-1; len: 14; d_gene: TRBD1; CDR3aa: CARIGQGAYTEAFF; CDR3nt: TGTGCCAGAATCGGACAGGGGGCTTATACTGAAGCTTTCTTT
abundance: NA; v_gene: TRBV7-3; j_gene: TRBJ2-3; len: 15; d_gene: NA; CDR3aa: CASSYDGRSTDTQYF; CDR3nt: TGTGCCAGCAGCTACGATGGGAGGTCGACAGATACGCAGTATTTT
abundance: NA; v_gene: TRBV5-1; j_gene: TRBJ2-7; len: 14; d_gene: NA; CDR3aa: CASSPSGVSYEQYF; CDR3nt: TGCGCCAGCAGCCCCAGTGGCGTCTCCTACGAGCAGTACTTC
abundance: NA; v_gene: TRBV5-1; j_gene: TRBJ2-1; len: 18; d_gene: TRBD1; CDR3aa: CASIPGQGALSSYNEQFF; CDR3nt: TGCGCCAGCATCCCGGGACAGGGGGCCCTTAGCTCCTACAATGAGCAGTTCTTC
abundance: NA; v_gene: TRBV30; j_gene: TRBJ1-1; len: 13; d_gene: NA; CDR3aa: CAWTRRQNTEAFF; CDR3nt: TGTGCCTGGACAAGGCGACAGAACACTGAAGCTTTCTTT